These T cell receptor beta chains were read from a single sample in a study of cytomegalovirus exposure and HLA in healthy donors. Clones were read by immunoSEQ multiplex PCR, and TCRdb kept only the in-frame ones, dropping some. Of around 210,000 clones in the sample, roughly 77% were seen once. The sequencing input was PBMCs. All receptors come from a male donor in good health and CMV-seropositive. Both conserved end residues are part of each CDR3. D genes are given only for firm matches. The size entry is marked missing in some rows and otherwise reads once, few, many or a size class.

TRBJ2-3 | TRBD2 | 16 | TRBV14 | NA | CASSRIPGTITDTQYF | TGTGCCAGCAGCCGCATCCCTGGGACTATCACAGATACGCAGTATTTT
TRBJ2-2 | NA | 12 | TRBV5-1 | NA | CASTPNTGELFF | TGCGCCAGCACTCCGAACACCGGGGAGCTGTTTTTT
TRBJ2-1 | NA | 13 | TRBV11-2 | NA | CASSSWALGEQFF | TGTGCCAGCAGCTCCTGGGCCTTAGGTGAGCAGTTCTTC
TRBJ1-1 | NA | 16 | TRBV29-1 | NA | CSVNSPPGVKNTEAFF | TGCAGCGTTAATTCACCCCCAGGGGTTAAGAACACTGAAGCTTTCTTT
TRBJ2-2 | NA | 15 | TRBV6-1 | few | CASSENSGNTGELFF | TGTGCCAGCAGTGAAAATAGCGGGAACACCGGGGAGCTGTTTTTT
TRBJ2-3 | NA | 13 | TRBV7-7 | NA | CASSSGAADTQYF | TGTGCCAGCAGCTCGGGAGCCGCAGATACGCAGTATTTT
TRBJ2-1 | TRBD1 | 13 | TRBV7-2 | NA | CASSLARQGVWFF | TGTGCCAGCAGCTTAGCGCGACAGGGGGTGTGGTTCTTC
TRBJ2-2 | TRBD2 | 16 | TRBV9 | once | CASSVGSGRAAGELFF | TGTGCCAGCAGCGTAGGTAGCGGGAGGGCGGCCGGGGAGCTGTTTTTT
TRBJ1-6 | NA | 14 | TRBV6-6 | NA | CASSYSLRDSPLHF | TGTGCCAGCAGTTACTCCTTAAGAGATTCACCCCTCCACTTT
TRBJ1-1 | NA | 14 | TRBV19 | NA | CASIPPIGGREAFF | TGTGCCAGTATCCCCCCCATTGGCGGGCGTGAAGCTTTCTTT
TRBJ1-3 | NA | 15 | TRBV9 | NA | CASTGRENSGNTIYF | TGTGCCAGCACCGGACGGGAGAACTCTGGAAACACCATATATTTT
TRBJ2-7 | TRBD2 | 18 | TRBV25-1 | NA | CASSGTGTSGITSYEQYF | TGTGCCAGCAGTGGGACCGGGACTAGCGGGATCACCTCCTACGAGCAGTACTTC
TRBJ2-5 | TRBD2 | 16 | TRBV7-8 | few | CASSFIGGGKGETQYF | TGTGCCAGCAGCTTCATCGGGGGGGGGAAGGGAGAGACCCAGTACTTC
TRBJ2-2 | NA | 15 | TRBV9 | NA | CASSVDPQNTGELFF | TGTGCCAGCAGCGTAGACCCACAAAACACCGGGGAGCTGTTTTTT
TRBJ2-5 | TRBD2 | 17 | TRBV4-2 | NA | CASSMGLAGSRQETQYF | TGTGCCAGCAGCATGGGACTAGCGGGGTCCCGCCAAGAGACCCAGTACTTC
TRBJ2-2 | TRBD2 | 16 | TRBV7-3 | NA | CASSLYLRGDTGELFF | TGTGCCAGCAGCTTATACTTGCGGGGGGACACCGGGGAGCTGTTTTTT
TRBJ2-7 | TRBD1 | 15 | TRBV15 | NA | CATSSTDRGLYEQYF | TGTGCCACCAGCAGTACGGACAGGGGGCTCTACGAGCAGTACTTC
TRBJ1-1 | NA | 17 | TRBV9 | NA | CASSVEPIGGGGLEAFF | TGTGCCAGCAGCGTAGAACCGATTGGGGGAGGAGGACTTGAAGCTTTCTTT
TRBJ1-2 | NA | 12 | TRBV7-9 | NA | CSSSLGAEGYTF | TGTTCCAGCTCCCTGGGGGCAGAAGGCTACACCTTC
TRBJ2-7 | NA | 15 | TRBV6-1 | NA | CASSQPGQEAYEQYF | TGTGCCAGCAGCCAACCGGGACAAGAGGCCTACGAGCAGTACTTC
TRBJ2-7 | NA | 17 | TRBV4-3 | NA | CASSQGWGPSGAYEQYF | TGCGCCAGCAGCCAAGGTTGGGGGCCTAGCGGCGCCTACGAGCAGTACTTC
TRBJ2-3 | NA | 14 | TRBV30 | NA | CAWSMRKSTDTQYF | TGTGCCTGGTCAATGCGGAAATCCACAGATACGCAGTATTTT
TRBJ2-5 | NA | 14 | TRBV7-2 | NA | CASSPTGTQETQYF | TGTGCCAGCAGCCCTACAGGAACCCAAGAGACCCAGTACTTC
TRBJ1-1 | TRBD1 | 14 | TRBV6-5 | NA | CASSWGTVNTEAFF | TGTGCCAGCAGTTGGGGGACAGTGAACACTGAAGCTTTCTTT
TRBJ2-7 | TRBD2 | 14 | TRBV6-6 | NA | CASGVAGGAYEQYF | TGTGCCAGCGGAGTAGCGGGGGGAGCCTACGAGCAGTACTTC
TRBJ2-6 | NA | 13 | TRBV6-6 | NA | CASSPPTANVLTF | TGTGCCAGCAGCCCTCCAACAGCCAACGTCCTGACTTTC